These 27 T cell receptor beta chains share one sample of origin, sequenced in a study of T cells in Graves' hyperthyroidism and ophthalmopathy. Researchers amplified the TCR beta CDR3 regions from RNA transcripts. An initial round of RT-PCR targeting the TCR CDR3 relied on the HTBI primer set. One entry per CDR3 protein results from TCRdb running MiXCR on the multiplex PCR reads. The data contain 500,000 or so distinct CDR3 sequences, 17% of them seen just once; the ten biggest clones take up 17%. Sequenced sample: blood. The origin of the receptors is a woman under 30 with Graves' ophthalmopathy.

The sample holds a few counts of this clonotype. The chain couples TRBV9 to TRBJ1-1; D may be TRBD1 (5 bases). Germline CDR1 and CDR2: SGDLS and YYNGEE. V was trimmed by 2 bases and J by 7 bases, leaving 18 bases between them. The CDR3 is made up of 15 amino acids. The CDR3 reads CASSVGTDGVGEAFF. The CDR3 DNA is TGTGCCAGCAGCGTTGGGACGGACGGGGTCGGTGAAGCTTTCTTT.

This clonotype turned up a few times. The chain recombines TRBV19 with TRBJ1-2; D call uncertain. The CDR3 spans 16 residues. The germline V gene encodes CDR1 LNHDA and CDR2 SQIVND (reference sequence). V lost 1 base, J lost 4 bases, and 16 bases lay in between. CDR3 in DNA: TGTGCCAGTAGTATAGGCGCAGACGGGGATATCTATGGCTACACCTTC. Protein product: CASSIGADGDIYGYTF.

This sequence joins TRBV9 and TRBJ2-5; 10 nucleotides agree with TRBD2. The ends lost 3 bases at V and 4 bases at J; junction bases unmatched: 3. The germline V gene has CDR1 SGDLS and CDR2 YYNGEE. CDR3 size: 14 residues. CDR3 amino acids: CASSGLAGPETQYF. Written as DNA, the CDR3 is TGTGCCAGCAGCGGACTAGCGGGCCCAGAGACCCAGTACTTC.

This clonotype appeared a few times. The genes are TRBV29-1 and TRBJ1-4; perhaps TRBD1 as D (5 bases). Trimming took off 4 bases at V and 7 bases at J, with 13 bases between the two ends. Per germline, CDR1 SQVTM and CDR2 ANQGSEA. The CDR3 has 13 amino acids. The CDR3 loop reads CSVAPTGREKLFF. The CDR3 DNA sequence: TGCAGCGTTGCTCCTACGGGGCGTGAAAAACTGTTTTTT.

Notes on this clonotype: With a much larger clone just one base away, this may be a read error. The rearrangement uses TRBV7-3 and TRBJ2-2; D gene unclear. The length of the CDR3 is 13 residues. CDR1 and CDR2 (germline): SGHTA, FQGTGA. V was trimmed by 4 bases and J by 2 bases, leaving 5 bases between them. The CDR3 is CASSSINTGELFF. The DNA of the CDR3 is TGTGCCAGCAGCTCAATCAACACCGGGGAGCTGTTTTTT.

This clonotype was seen more than once but under ten times. The chain recombines TRBV4-1 with TRBJ1-5, with 12 bases matching TRBD1. Losses at the gene ends were 3 bases for V and 2 bases for J; bases not matched to a gene: 11. Germline V gene lookup returns CDR1 MGHRA and CDR2 YSYEKL. The CDR3 covers 19 residues. The DNA of the CDR3 is TGCGCCAGCAGCCATATCCGGGACAGGGGGCGAGGGCGCAATCAGCCCCAGCATTTT. Translated: CASSHIRDRGRGRNQPQHF.

The chain employs TRBV29-1 and TRBJ2-1; 7 nucleotides agree with TRBD2. The CDR3 runs to 14 residues. CDR1 and CDR2 from the germline V gene are SQVTM and ANQGSEA. With 2 bases clipped from V and 7 bases from J, the junction kept 8 bases outside the gene matches. The CDR3: CSVESGTGGNEQFF. CDR3 in DNA: TGCAGCGTTGAATCAGGGACCGGGGGGAATGAGCAGTTCTTC.

This clonotype has ten or more counts. This chain links TRBV12-3 or TRBV12-4 with TRBJ1-2; 8 nucleotides align to TRBD1. The CDR3 is 13 residues long. Trimming took 10 bases from V and 8 from J; bases not matched to a gene: 12. CDR3 bases: TGTGCCACCACGGACAGGGAACTGGGCGGCTACACCTTC. Its protein product is CATTDRELGGYTF.

Notes on this clonotype: The junction and the germline gene differ at one end; a read error may be behind it. The J gene is TRBJ2-2, the V gene TRBV18, with a weak D call TRBD1 (6 bases). The CDR3 totals 13 residues. Germline CDR1 is KGHSH and CDR2 is LQKENI. The CDR3: CASSNRDTGEPFF. In DNA form, the CDR3 reads TGTGCCAGCTCAAATCGGGACACCGGGGAGCCGTTTTTT.

This clonotype has at least ten counts. The chain links TRBV6-1 to TRBJ1-1, with TRBD1 as a possible D gene (6 bases). This CDR3 spans 12 amino acids. Between the trimmed V and J ends, which lost 5 bases and 7 bases, there was a span of 11 bases. The germline CDR1 and CDR2 sequences are MNHNS and SASEGT. DNA of the CDR3: TGTGCCAGCAGTCCACAGGGTCGTGAAGCTTTCTTT. Translation gives CASSPQGREAFF.

This clonotype was counted a few times. The CDR3 nucleotides are TGTGCCAGCAGCCAACGGGGGCTAGCGGGCTCCACAGATACGCAGTATTTT. It encodes CASSQRGLAGSTDTQYF. V is TRBV6-1 and J is TRBJ2-3, with TRBD2 identical over 8 bases. The CDR3 is 17 residues long. Germline V gene data show CDR1 as MNHNS and CDR2 as SASEGT. With 6 bases clipped from V and 2 bases from J, the junction kept 13 bases outside the gene matches.

This clonotype was seen ten or more times. In nucleotides, the CDR3 is TGCAGTGCTAGAGAATACAGGGCGACAGATACGCAGTATTTT. This codes for CSAREYRATDTQYF. This chain uses TRBV20-1 with TRBJ2-3; TRBD1 is a possible D gene (6 bases). V lost 0 bases to trimming and J lost 3 bases, with 10 bases between them. CDR3 length equals 14 residues. Germline V gene data show CDR1 as DFQATT and CDR2 as SNEGSKA (reference sequence).

This clonotype was seen many times. The chain links TRBV20-1 to TRBJ1-5; TRBD1 might be the D (6 bases). The CDR3 has 14 residues. Germline lookup yields CDR1 DFQATT and CDR2 SNEGSKA (reference sequence). V lost 6 bases and J lost 1, with 13 bases in between. CDR3: CSAEGGPSNQPQHF. In DNA form, the CDR3 reads TGCAGTGCCGAGGGGGGACCGAGCAATCAGCCCCAGCATTTT.

This clonotype was seen at least ten times. V and J are TRBV6-1 and TRBJ1-5; D is unclear. The CDR3 has 15 residues. Germline CDR1 MNHNS, CDR2 SASEGT. Trimming removed 1 base from V and 7 bases from J, with 14 bases in between. The DNA for the CDR3 is TGTGCCAGCAGTGAAGGATATGGAGGTCGCCAGCCCCAGCATTTT. Encoded protein: CASSEGYGGRQPQHF.

As concerns this clonotype: Possible read error: a much larger clone is one base away. The final CDR3 position lacks the conserved phenylalanine or tryptophan, pointing to a likely read error. The chain is built from TRBV2 and TRBJ2-5; D is unresolved. Trimming removed 0 bases at V and 5 bases at J, with 13 bases between. CDR1 SNHLY and CDR2 FYNNEI come from the germline V gene. The CDR3 spans 15 residues. CDR3 sequence: CASSEALRSFETQYL. CDR3 nucleotide sequence: TGTGCCAGCAGTGAAGCGCTTAGATCGTTTGAGACCCAGTACCTC.

This clonotype was counted between two and nine times. This chain joins TRBV19 and TRBJ1-6; a possible D gene is TRBD1 (6 bases). V was pared by 5 bases and J by 10 bases, with 12 bases between. Germline V CDR1 and CDR2: LNHDA, SQIVND (reference sequence). This CDR3 region has 13 residues. The CDR3 protein is CASSPDSKSPLHF. The CDR3, as DNA: TGTGCCAGTAGTCCGGACAGTAAATCACCCCTCCACTTT. Drawing the rest from reference TRBV19 and TRBJ1-6, the complete variable domain is DGGITQSPKYLFRKEGQNVTLSCEQNLNHDAMYWYRQDPGQGLRLIYYSQIVNDFQKGDIAEGYSVSREKKESFPLTVTSAQKNPTAFYLCASSPDSKSPLHFGNGTRLTVT.

In this sample, this clonotype turned up many times. The V call is TRBV18, the J call TRBJ2-3; TRBD2 aligns across 12 bases. The trim removed 4 bases at V and 4 bases at J, leaving 9 bases unmatched. Germline CDR1 reads KGHSH; CDR2 reads LQKENI. CDR3 length: 17 amino acids. For the CDR3, the DNA is TGTGCCAGCTCACGACCCACTAGACTAGCGGGAGCAGATACGCAGTATTTT. Translated, it gives CASSRPTRLAGADTQYF.

This clonotype was seen at least ten times. The chain recombines TRBV7-8 with TRBJ2-7, with TRBD2 matching over 8 bases. With V trimmed by 2 bases and J by 7 bases, 10 bases remained unmatched. Germline CDR1 and CDR2: SGHVS and FQNEAQ. CDR3 length: 15 residues. CDR3 in amino acids: CASSLLAGLYEEQYF. The CDR3 nucleotides are TGTGCCAGCAGCTTATTAGCGGGGTTGTACGAAGAGCAGTACTTC.

In this sample, this clonotype turned up many times. The chain links TRBV18 to TRBJ2-7; D is perhaps TRBD1 (6 bases). Trimming took off 3 bases at V and 6 bases at J, with 15 bases between the two ends. The CDR3 runs to 14 residues. In germline, CDR1 is KGHSH, CDR2 LQKENI. The CDR3 protein is CASSPRDTGAEQYF. For the CDR3, the DNA is TGTGCCAGCTCACCCCGGGACACCGGCGCCGAGCAGTACTTC. The entire variable domain, with the rest obtained from reference TRBV18 and TRBJ2-7, is as follows: NAGVMQNPRHLVRRRGQEARLRCSPMKGHSHVYWYRQLPEEGLKFMVYLQKENIIDESGMPKERFSAEFPKEGPSILRIQQVVRGDSAAYFCASSPRDTGAEQYFGPGTRLTVT.

This clonotype was picked up many times. The V and J genes are TRBV7-2 and TRBJ2-1, with TRBD1 identical over 8 bases. The V gene's germline CDR1 is SGHTA and CDR2 FQGNSA. Germline trimming cut 2 bases from V and 8 bases from J; bases unmatched to any gene: 8. The CDR3 length is 15 residues. CDR3 coding DNA: TGTGCCAGCAGCTTATTGGGACAGGCGAGGTATGAGCAGTTCTTC. Amino acid sequence: CASSLLGQARYEQFF.

V and J are TRBV6-1 and TRBJ1-1, with D uncertain. The CDR3 is 11 residues long. CDR1 is MNHNS, CDR2 SASEGT, per germline. With 6 bases removed from V and 8 bases from J, the gap between germline ends came to 10 bases. CDR3 region: CASRAAPEAFF. CDR3 bases: TGTGCCAGCAGGGCGGCTCCCGAAGCTTTCTTT.

The chain recombines TRBV7-9 with TRBJ1-6, with 9 bases lining up with TRBD1. The length of the CDR3 is 17 residues. In germline, CDR1 is SEHNR, CDR2 FQNEAQ (reference sequence). V lost 4 bases, J lost 8 bases, and 12 bases stayed unmatched. CDR3 residues: CASSSNPRTGADSPLHF. The CDR3 DNA is TGTGCCAGCAGCTCAAACCCCCGGACAGGGGCAGATTCACCCCTCCACTTT.

This clonotype was recorded at least ten times. V and J are TRBV7-2 and TRBJ2-3; D remains ambiguous. Germline CDR1 is SGHTA and CDR2 is FQGNSA. The V end lost 1 base, the J end lost 0 bases, and 8 bases lay between the germline ends. This CDR3 comprises 15 residues. The CDR3 reads CTSSLDFGSTDTQYF. The CDR3, as DNA: TGTACCAGCAGCTTAGACTTCGGCAGCACAGATACGCAGTATTTT.

In its sample, this clonotype was seen many times. The V and J genes are TRBV13 and TRBJ2-5; 10 nucleotides agree with TRBD2. This CDR3 spans 16 amino acids. The germline V gene encodes CDR1 PRHDT and CDR2 FYEKMQ (reference sequence). V shed 1 base and J 2 bases; nucleotides not matched to a gene: 4. CDR3 sequence (DNA): TGTGCCAGCAGCTTAGCGGCTAGCGGGAGACAAGAGACCCAGTACTTC. This codes for CASSLAASGRQETQYF.

This clonotype was found many times. V usage is TRBV7-2 and J usage is TRBJ1-5; no reliable D call. The CDR3 covers 16 residues. Deletions cut 5 bases from V and 1 base from J, with 15 bases between. In germline, CDR1 is SGHTA, CDR2 FQGNSA. CDR3 sequence reads: CASSPQDRGSNQPQHF. The CDR3 DNA reads as TGTGCCAGCAGCCCCCAGGATCGGGGAAGCAATCAGCCCCAGCATTTT.

This clonotype was found many times. The rearrangement uses TRBV2 and TRBJ1-2, with D possibly TRBD1 on 6 matching bases. Per germline, CDR1 SNHLY and CDR2 FYNNEI. Trimming took off 6 bases at V and 4 bases at J, with 9 bases between the two ends. This CDR3 region has 12 residues. This chain's CDR3 is CASRDSFYGYTF. CDR3 in DNA: TGTGCCAGCAGGGACAGCTTCTATGGCTACACCTTC. The full variable domain, with the rest looked up from reference TRBV2 and TRBJ1-2, is EPEVTQTPSHQVTQMGQEVILRCVPISNHLYFYWYRQILGQKVEFLVSFYNNEISEKSEIFDDQFSVERPDGSNFTLKIRSTKLEDSAMYFCASRDSFYGYTFGSGTRLTVV.

This clonotype was picked up many times. V gene TRBV29-1 combines with J gene TRBJ1-1; D is undetermined. V lost 0 bases to trimming and J lost 7 bases, with 18 bases between them. The CDR3 covers 15 residues. CDR1 SQVTM and CDR2 ANQGSEA come from the germline V gene. The CDR3 DNA reads as TGCAGCGTTGAAGATCTTGGGAAAGAGGATGGTGAAGCTTTCTTT. This sequence encodes CSVEDLGKEDGEAFF.